Below, one T cell receptor (beta chain) is given with its context. Its specificity is unknown. The data were produced by immunoSEQ multiplex PCR, yet TCRdb's version contains in-frame clones alone and is incomplete. The top ten clones hold 3% to 4% of a sample with some 110,000 clones, roughly nine tenths of them seen once. These data are taken from a study of cytomegalovirus exposure and HLA in healthy donors. Study-level information: The 90 to 150 validation repertoires were produced on the same platform as the roughly 670 repertoires of the first cohort. This was reported in a later analysis. Study conclusions and caveats: TCR clusters originating in the first cohort tended to co-occur in the roughly 120 validation repertoires, according to a later analysis. Whilst most TCR sequences proved rare, a subset of public TCRs occurred across many donors. Among TCR beta chains, those listed as cytomegalovirus-associated numbered under 200.

CDR3 length equals 13 residues. In germline, CDR1 is LNHDA, CDR2 SQIVND (reference sequence). The trim removed 5 bases at V and 3 bases at J, leaving 3 bases unmatched. Sequenced input: PBMCs. The receptor comes from a woman in her late teens or twenties in good health and CMV-seropositive. V usage is TRBV19 and J usage is TRBJ2-7, with 8 bases aligning to TRBD2. The CDR3 bases are TGTGCCAGTAGTTTTACTAGCGGCTACGAGCAGTACTTC. Its protein product is CASSFTSGYEQYF. Drawing the rest from reference TRBV19 and TRBJ2-7, the complete variable domain is DGGITQSPKYLFRKEGQNVTLSCEQNLNHDAMYWYRQDPGQGLRLIYYSQIVNDFQKGDIAEGYSVSREKKESFPLTVTSAQKNPTAFYLCASSFTSGYEQYFGPGTRLTVT.